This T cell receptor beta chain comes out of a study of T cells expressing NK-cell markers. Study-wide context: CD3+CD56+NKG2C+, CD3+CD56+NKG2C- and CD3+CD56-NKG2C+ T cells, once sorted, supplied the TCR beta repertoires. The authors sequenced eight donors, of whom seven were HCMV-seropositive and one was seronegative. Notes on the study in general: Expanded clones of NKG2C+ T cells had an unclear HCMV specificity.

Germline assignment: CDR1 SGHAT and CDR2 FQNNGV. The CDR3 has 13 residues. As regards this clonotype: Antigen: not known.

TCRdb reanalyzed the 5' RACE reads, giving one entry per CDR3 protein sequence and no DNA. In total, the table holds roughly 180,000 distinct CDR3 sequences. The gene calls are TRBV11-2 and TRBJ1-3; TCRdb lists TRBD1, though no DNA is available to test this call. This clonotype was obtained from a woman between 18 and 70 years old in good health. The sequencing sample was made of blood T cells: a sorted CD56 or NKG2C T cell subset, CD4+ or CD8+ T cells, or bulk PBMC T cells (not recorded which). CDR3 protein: CASSLWARNTIYF.